Listed here are 20 T cell receptor beta chains from one sample, sequenced in a study of identical twins (dated by TCRdb to between 2015 and 2016). Receptor amplification or capture employed 5' RACE. The sample was run on an Illumina HiSeq 2000. TCRdb handled the public reads itself, with Q25 trimming in fastp and clone calling in MiXCR, and kept productive beta chains. Records with the same CDR3 protein are collapsed into one entry carrying the most frequent genes and DNA. Recorded for this sample are about 190,000 distinct CDR3 sequences; around 15% of them occurred a single time. The ten largest clonotypes hold 35% to 45% of the sample. This sample also appeared in a second study, on T cells expressing NK-cell markers.

The sample was CD8+ T cells sorted from blood. Receptor source: a young woman in good health.

The J gene is TRBJ1-2, the V gene TRBV29-1; D is undetermined. Per germline, CDR1 SQVTM and CDR2 ANQGSEA. The CDR3 has 16 residues. The V gene lost 5 bases and the J gene lost 4 bases, with 23 bases spanning the gap. The CDR3 nucleotides read TGCAGCGTTTGTTCGGCAGACTTGGTCACTGGCTATGGCTACACCTTC. This sequence encodes CSVCSADLVTGYGYTF.

The V call is TRBV20-1, the J call TRBJ1-6; 9 nucleotides match TRBD1. V gave up 5 bases and J gave up 6 bases; unmatched junction bases: 5. The CDR3 loop spans 14 amino acids. Germline V gene sequence: CDR1 DFQATT, CDR2 SNEGSKA (reference sequence). Here the CDR3 reads CSARTGGLNSPLHF. Written as DNA, the CDR3 is TGCAGTGCTCGAACAGGGGGCCTTAATTCACCCCTCCACTTT.

This clonotype has just a few counts. The V and J genes are TRBV6-1 and TRBJ1-1; unclear D gene. Trimming stripped 5 bases from V and 3 bases from J, with 7 bases between. This CDR3 is built from 12 residues. Germline CDR1 and CDR2: MNHNS and SASEGT. CDR3 sequence (DNA): TGTGCCAGCAGTCGTGCCTACACTGAAGCTTTCTTT. The encoded protein is CASSRAYTEAFF.

The chain joins TRBV19 to TRBJ2-1; unclear D gene. The germline gives CDR1 LNHDA, CDR2 SQIVND (reference sequence). Trimming removed 5 bases from V and 7 bases from J, with 18 bases in between. The CDR3 loop spans 15 amino acids. The CDR3: CASSPLGYSKNEQFF. Written as DNA, the CDR3 is TGTGCCAGTAGTCCGTTGGGGTATAGTAAAAATGAGCAGTTCTTC.

The chain joins TRBV7-2 to TRBJ1-2; D is possibly TRBD1 (6 bases). Trimming took off 5 bases at V and 4 bases at J, with 17 bases between the two ends. Germline assignment: CDR1 SGHTA and CDR2 FQGNSA. The CDR3 is 15 residues long. CDR3 amino acids: CASSAQNRDGYGYTF. In DNA, the CDR3 is TGTGCCAGCAGCGCCCAGAACAGGGATGGCTATGGCTACACCTTC. Together with reference TRBV7-2 and TRBJ1-2, the CDR3 gives the full variable domain: GAGVSQSPSNKVTEKGKDVELRCDPISGHTALYWYRQSLGQGLEFLIYFQGNSAPDKSGLPSDRFSAERTGGSVSTLTIQRTQQEDSAVYLCASSAQNRDGYGYTFGSGTRLTVV.

This clonotype was recorded at least ten times. This rearrangement joins TRBV6-5 to TRBJ2-2, with 7 nucleotides matching TRBD2. The length of the CDR3 is 16 residues. J was trimmed by 1 base and V by 1 base; bases with no gene match: 3. Germline loops: CDR1 MNHEY, CDR2 SVGAGI. The CDR3 loop is CASSYWGGWNTGELFF. The CDR3 DNA reads as TGTGCCAGCAGTTACTGGGGGGGATGGAACACCGGGGAGCTGTTTTTT.

V usage is TRBV12-3 or TRBV12-4 and J usage is TRBJ2-1, with D uncertain. V was trimmed by 0 bases and J by 11 bases, leaving 8 bases between them. This CDR3 comprises 12 residues. CDR3 DNA: TGTGCCAGCAGTTTAGCGCAGTTCCAGCAGTTCTTC. Its translation is CASSLAQFQQFF.

The gene calls are TRBV5-1 and TRBJ2-1, with 10 bases lining up with TRBD2. The CDR3 totals 16 residues. V shed 0 bases and J 6 bases; nucleotides not matched to a gene: 6. Germline V gene lookup returns CDR1 SGHRS and CDR2 YFSETQ. CDR3 in DNA: TGCGCCAGCAGCTTGGGGCTAGCGGGAGAAGGCAATGAGCAGTTCTTC. This codes for CASSLGLAGEGNEQFF.

The chain joins TRBV27 to TRBJ2-1; 10 bases line up with TRBD2. The length of the CDR3 is 14 residues. The V gene end was trimmed by 3 bases and the J gene end by 9 bases; junction bases not matched to a gene: 5. The germline V gene has CDR1 MNHEY and CDR2 SMNVEV (reference sequence). As DNA, the CDR3 is TGTGCCAGCAGTTTCGTAGCGGGAGGACTTGAGCAGTTCTTC. Its protein is CASSFVAGGLEQFF.

This clonotype was observed a few times. The chain employs TRBV14 and TRBJ2-3, with no clear D. CDR1 is SGHDN, CDR2 FVKESK, per germline. This CDR3 has 12 amino acids. Trimming left V 1 base short and J 5 bases short, with 4 bases between. The CDR3 DNA is TGTGCCAGCAGCCAAGCGGAAGATACGCAGTATTTT. Protein: CASSQAEDTQYF.

This clonotype came up a few times. The chain links TRBV11-3 to TRBJ1-1; D remains unclear. Germline loops: CDR1 SGHNT, CDR2 YENEEA. Trimming took off 2 bases at V and 2 bases at J, with 6 bases between the two ends. The CDR3 extends over 13 amino acids. The CDR3 region is CASSLHSNTEAFF. The CDR3 DNA sequence: TGTGCCAGCAGCTTACACAGCAACACTGAAGCTTTCTTT.

The gene calls are TRBV28 and TRBJ2-3; 10 nucleotides line up with TRBD2. The V gene's germline CDR1 is MDHEN and CDR2 SYDVKM. This CDR3 has 16 amino acids. The V gene end was trimmed by 8 bases and the J gene end by 0 bases; junction bases not matched to a gene: 8. The CDR3 nucleotides are TGTGCCAGCTGTTCTGGACTAGCGGTTAGCACAGATACGCAGTATTTT. Encoded protein: CASCSGLAVSTDTQYF.

The CDR3 loop reads CASTGRYIDTQYF. The CDR3 DNA reads as TGTGCCAGCACCGGGCGGTACATAGATACGCAGTATTTT. The chain couples TRBV6-1 to TRBJ2-3; no clear D. CDR3 length equals 13 residues. V lost 7 bases, J lost 5 bases, and 13 bases lay in between. The V gene's germline CDR1 is MNHNS and CDR2 SASEGT.

This clonotype appeared a few times. V gene TRBV7-6 combines with J gene TRBJ2-1; TRBD2 aligns across 10 bases. The germline V gene has CDR1 SGHVS and CDR2 FNYEAQ. The length of the CDR3 is 13 residues. J lost 8 bases, V lost 5 bases, and 3 bases had no gene match. The CDR3 region is CASSPGTSDEQFF. DNA of the CDR3: TGTGCCAGCAGCCCTGGGACTAGCGATGAGCAGTTCTTC.

The genes are TRBV15 and TRBJ1-5, with 9 bases aligning to TRBD1. In germline, CDR1 is LNHNV, CDR2 YYDKDF (reference sequence). V lost 3 bases, J lost 6 bases, and 3 bases stayed unmatched. The length of the CDR3 is 14 residues. As DNA, the CDR3 is TGTGCCACCAGCAGTACAGGGGGCAGTCAGCCCCAGCATTTT. It codes for CATSSTGGSQPQHF.

This clonotype was observed a handful of times. The gene calls are TRBV12-3 or TRBV12-4 and TRBJ2-7; 7 bases are a match to TRBD1. Losses at the gene ends were 2 bases for V and 4 bases for J; bases not matched to a gene: 8. The CDR3 totals 15 residues. CDR3 in amino acids: CASSLYRDRKYEQYF. The DNA of the CDR3 is TGTGCCAGCAGTTTATACAGGGACAGAAAATACGAGCAGTACTTC.

This clonotype was seen a few times. This sequence joins TRBV18 and TRBJ2-3; 8 bases are a match to TRBD2. Trimming cost V 0 bases and J 6 bases; bases outside gene matches: 14. The germline V gene encodes CDR1 KGHSH and CDR2 LQKENI. The CDR3 is 18 residues long. CDR3 in amino acids: CASSPPLSGGRSQDTQYF. The DNA of the CDR3 is TGTGCCAGCTCACCACCATTAAGCGGGGGACGGAGCCAGGATACGCAGTATTTT.

The V gene is TRBV27, the J gene TRBJ1-1; 7 bases are a match to TRBD1. The CDR3 covers 13 residues. V dropped 3 bases and J dropped 5; count of bases not matched to a gene: 3. The germline gives CDR1 MNHEY, CDR2 SMNVEV (reference sequence). This CDR3 reads CASSLTGRTEAFF. The CDR3 DNA reads as TGTGCCAGCAGTTTGACAGGGAGAACTGAAGCTTTCTTT.

This clonotype was seen a handful of times. The chain joins TRBV7-6 to TRBJ2-1; 8 positions match TRBD2. CDR1 and CDR2 from the germline V gene are SGHVS and FNYEAQ. V lost 1 base to trimming and J lost 0 bases; unmatched junction nucleotides: 11. The CDR3 has 19 amino acids. CDR3 DNA: TGTGCCAGCAGCTTAGGCCCAGCGGGGGTCCCGAGCTCCTACAATGAGCAGTTCTTC. It is translated as CASSLGPAGVPSSYNEQFF.

This clonotype was counted between two and nine times. This rearrangement joins TRBV9 to TRBJ2-3; 8 bases line up with TRBD2. CDR3 length: 16 amino acids. V dropped 3 bases and J dropped 3; count of bases not matched to a gene: 9. CDR1 is SGDLS, CDR2 YYNGEE, per germline. The CDR3 DNA is TGTGCCAGCAGCGCCTTTGGGGGCGGGGGGACAGATACGCAGTATTTT. Amino acid sequence: CASSAFGGGGTDTQYF.